The sequence of this TCR beta chain was determined in a study of regulatory T cells in long-lasting Graves disease. Germline-derived CDR1 and CDR2 are LGHDT and YNNKEL (reference sequence). With 3 bases clipped from V and 8 bases from J, the junction kept 3 bases outside the gene matches. The CDR3 has 14 amino acids. Many counts were recorded for this clonotype. Time point in this sample: newly diagnosed GD, antithyroid drugs for less than 3 months. RNA isolated from PBMCs was used to make the TCR library. Sequencing libraries for TCR beta were prepared with iRepertoire HTBI primers and Arm-PCR of CDR3 regions. TCRdb independently ran MiXCR on the multiplex PCR reads; one entry per CDR3 protein. The sample has 550,000 to 600,000 distinct CDR3 sequences; 16% are singletons. This sample also appeared in a second study, on T cells in Graves' hyperthyroidism and ophthalmopathy. That paper states: In simple terms, a model built on 13 V-J features told ophthalmopathy apart from stable hyperthyroidism.

The rearrangement links TRBV3-1 to TRBJ2-1, with TRBD2 matching 11 bases. The clonotype originates from a man between 18 and 35 years old with Graves disease. Sequencing used peripheral blood mononuclear cells (PBMCs), obtained at new diagnosis, from a patient treated with antithyroid drugs. The CDR3 region is CASSHSSGRHEQFF. CDR3 coding DNA: TGTGCCAGCAGCCATTCTAGCGGGAGGCATGAGCAGTTCTTC.